This TCR beta chain emerged from a study of metastatic and nonmetastatic thyroid tumors. Study at large: Across peripheral blood and tumor or nodule tissue samples taken from malignant and benign thyroid patients, the repertoires were compared with one another.

Whole-study results and caveats: Benign nodules were reported to have significantly lower TCR beta diversity than malignant thyroid tumors, in blood and tumor.

This clone is labeled medium-sized. Antigen: not known. In the study's own analysis: Variation in CDR3 across clinicopathological groups served as the basis for constructing a distant-metastasis classifier in papillary thyroid cancer. TCRdb reprocessed the PCR reads via MiXCR. None of the V and J calls come from the authors' own analysis; TCRdb made them. The data show tens of thousands of clones, almost 30% seen once. All patients were treatment-naive before thyroid surgery. V shed 10 bases and J 6 bases; nucleotides not matched to a gene: 10. CDR1 and CDR2 (germline): MDHEN, SYDVKM. CDR3 length equals 13 residues.

This receptor was taken from a female donor with papillary thyroid cancer or a benign thyroid nodule (not recorded which). Some clones in this sample may be carry-over from other donors' samples. Material for sequencing was blood. This rearrangement joins TRBV28 to TRBJ1-2; 8 positions agree with TRBD1. CDR3: CAIRQGIKNGYTF. In DNA, the CDR3 is TGTGCCATCCGACAGGGGATAAAAAATGGCTACACCTTC.